This passage covers 29 T cell receptor beta chains from one sample sequenced in a study of T cell repertoires in cytomegalovirus infection. TCRdb re-derived calls from the reads in MiXCR, one entry per CDR3 protein. This table holds roughly 500,000 distinct CDR3 sequences, 30% to 35% found once. No antigen is known for these receptors. The specimen was cultured PBMCs, collected from culture after CMV antigen stimulation. The receptor source for this set is a human donor in good health (CMV status not recorded). Some clones in this sample may be carry-over from other donors' samples.

The chain joins TRBV6-6 to TRBJ2-7; perhaps TRBD1 as D (5 bases). The germline V gene has CDR1 MNHNY and CDR2 SVGAGI (reference sequence). V was shortened by 2 bases and J by 4 bases, with 15 bases between the two germline ends. The CDR3 is 15 amino acids. The CDR3 reads CASSYARASNYEQYF. CDR3 bases: TGTGCCAGCAGTTACGCCAGGGCAAGCAATTACGAGCAGTACTTC.

The V and J genes are TRBV6-8 and TRBJ2-7; possible D gene TRBD2, 5 bases. From germline, CDR1 is MNHGY and CDR2 SAAAGT. The length of the CDR3 is 17 residues. Between the trimmed V and J ends, which lost 6 bases and 0 bases, there was a span of 21 bases. For the CDR3, the DNA is TGTGCCAGCAGACCCCGTTTTGGACTGGTAAGCTCCTACGAGCAGTACTTC. Its translation: CASRPRFGLVSSYEQYF.

The chain couples TRBV19 to TRBJ1-6, with 7 bases fitting TRBD1. The CDR3 runs to 18 residues. Germline V gene sequence: CDR1 LNHDA, CDR2 SQIVND (reference sequence). With V trimmed by 6 bases and J by 0 bases, 11 bases remained unmatched. CDR3 region: CASSAGQPRSSYNSPLHF. CDR3 nucleotides: TGTGCCAGTAGCGCGGGACAGCCGAGGAGCTCCTATAATTCACCCCTCCACTTT. Combining the CDR3 with reference TRBV19 and TRBJ1-6 gives the whole variable domain DGGITQSPKYLFRKEGQNVTLSCEQNLNHDAMYWYRQDPGQGLRLIYYSQIVNDFQKGDIAEGYSVSREKKESFPLTVTSAQKNPTAFYLCASSAGQPRSSYNSPLHFGNGTRLTVT.

This clonotype was recorded a few times. The rearrangement joins TRBV7-9 to TRBJ2-3; no firm D call. The CDR3 length is 15 residues. The germline CDR1 and CDR2 sequences are SEHNR and FQNEAQ (reference sequence). Trimming took 5 bases from V and 4 from J, leaving 16 bases between them. Here the CDR3 reads CASSLDGRRSDTQYF. DNA of the CDR3: TGTGCCAGCAGCCTAGACGGCCGTAGGTCAGATACGCAGTATTTT.

This clonotype was seen a handful of times. The CDR3 DNA follows: TGTGCCAGCAGCTTATTTCTAGCGGGAGGCAATGAGCAGTTCTTC. Translated: CASSLFLAGGNEQFF. The chain employs TRBV7-6 and TRBJ2-1; 11 nucleotides agree with TRBD2. Germline CDR1 is SGHVS and CDR2 is FNYEAQ. V was pared by 2 bases and J by 6 bases, with 3 bases of the junction left unmatched. The CDR3 runs 15 residues.

The chain links TRBV6-6 to TRBJ2-1, with 7 positions matching TRBD2. Per the germline V gene, CDR1 is MNHNY and CDR2 is SVGAGI (reference sequence). CDR3 length: 14 residues. J was trimmed by 6 bases and V by 4 bases; bases with no gene match: 6. CDR3 coding DNA: TGTGCCAGCAGTTGGGCCCGCGGGGGCAATGAGCAGTTCTTC. Amino acid sequence: CASSWARGGNEQFF.

This clonotype was seen a few times. The chain links TRBV7-8 to TRBJ2-5, with 7 bases matching TRBD2. V was pared by 6 bases and J by 2 bases, with 12 bases of the junction left unmatched. Germline CDR1 reads SGHVS; CDR2 reads FQNEAQ. The CDR3 consists of 16 residues. The CDR3 nucleotides read TGTGCCAGCAGTCTCCCTGGCATGCGGGAGCAAGAGACCCAGTACTTC. Encoded protein: CASSLPGMREQETQYF.

This chain links TRBV10-2 with TRBJ1-1; D remains unclear. V was shortened by 8 bases and J by 4 bases, with 8 bases between the two germline ends. CDR1 is WSHSY, CDR2 SAAADI, per germline. The CDR3 consists of 11 residues. The CDR3 nucleotides read TGCGCCAGCCGGGCGGGCACTGAAGCTTTCTTT. This codes for CASRAGTEAFF.

The V and J genes are TRBV2 and TRBJ2-2; 7 positions agree with TRBD2. The ends lost 7 bases at V and 3 bases at J; junction bases unmatched: 11. The V gene's germline CDR1 is SNHLY and CDR2 FYNNEI. CDR3 length equals 16 residues. The CDR3 sequence is CASTPLGREYTGELFF. The CDR3 coding sequence is TGTGCCAGCACTCCCCTCGGGCGGGAGTACACCGGGGAGCTGTTTTTT.

The V call is TRBV7-9, the J call TRBJ2-1, with 9 bases identical to TRBD2. Germline loops: CDR1 SEHNR, CDR2 FQNEAQ (reference sequence). The ends lost 5 bases at V and 3 bases at J; junction bases unmatched: 8. The CDR3 is 16 residues long. The chain's CDR3 is CASSVSWREGYNEQFF. The CDR3 nucleotides are TGTGCCAGCAGCGTTTCTTGGCGGGAGGGCTACAATGAGCAGTTCTTC.

The rearrangement uses TRBV12-3 or TRBV12-4 and TRBJ2-2; D possibly matches TRBD1 or TRBD2 (5 bases each). The CDR3 has 13 amino acids. The ends were cut back, 8 bases at V and 6 bases at J, with 13 bases in the middle. CDR3 in amino acids: CASGDPASGELFF. DNA for the CDR3: TGTGCCAGCGGGGACCCCGCGTCCGGGGAGCTGTTTTTT.

There are a few counts of this clonotype. CDR3 DNA: TGTGCCACCCCAGGTTCGGGCAATCAGCCCCAGCATTTT. It encodes CATPGSGNQPQHF. The chain is built from TRBV24-1 and TRBJ1-5, with D uncertain. Trimming removed 9 bases at V and 2 bases at J, with 10 bases between. Looked up from germline, CDR1 is KGHDR and CDR2 is SFDVKD. The CDR3 loop spans 13 amino acids.

In this sample, this clonotype turned up a few times. Its ends do not fully match the called genes, so a read error is possible. V usage is TRBV4-1 and J usage is TRBJ2-7; 8 nucleotides align to TRBD2. Per germline, CDR1 MGHRA and CDR2 YSYEKL. This CDR3 contains 17 residues. The CDR3 sequence is CASSQALGAGGEREQYF. In DNA form, the CDR3 reads TGCGCCAGCAGTCAAGCTTTGGGGGCGGGAGGAGAACGCGAGCAGTACTTC.

This clonotype occurred many times. This chain links TRBV7-2 with TRBJ2-3; 15 positions agree with TRBD2. V shed 5 bases, J shed 4 bases, and the junction held 19 bases outside the gene matches. Germline V lookup: CDR1 SGHTA, CDR2 FQGNSA. The CDR3 extends over 21 amino acids. DNA for the CDR3: TGTGCCAGCAGCACCCCGGGAGGCAGAGGACTAGCGGGAGGGCGGGCAGATACGCAGTATTTT. Amino acids: CASSTPGGRGLAGGRADTQYF.

This clonotype was recorded a few times. The V and J genes are TRBV4-1 and TRBJ1-6; unclear D gene. CDR1 MGHRA and CDR2 YSYEKL come from the germline V gene. The CDR3 runs 17 residues. V was clipped by 0 bases and J by 8 bases, with 17 bases between them. The CDR3 DNA reads TGCGCCAGCAGCCAAGAGGGTGACCCTGGTGGCGATTCACCCCTCCACTTT. Encoded protein: CASSQEGDPGGDSPLHF.

This rearrangement joins TRBV4-3 to TRBJ2-2; D unclear. The CDR3 extends over 15 amino acids. With 0 bases removed from V and 2 bases from J, the gap between germline ends came to 7 bases. The germline V gene has CDR1 LGHNA and CDR2 YSLEER. The CDR3 region has the DNA TGCGCCAGCAGCCAAGAGACCCATAACACCGGGGAGCTGTTTTTT. Protein: CASSQETHNTGELFF.

On this clonotype: A read error may produce the germline difference seen at one junction end. This rearrangement joins TRBV11-2 to TRBJ2-1; 11 nucleotides line up with TRBD2. This CDR3 has 18 residues. CDR1 is SGHAT, CDR2 FQNNGV, per germline. The CDR3 here is CVSKKPGTSGSSYNEQFF. In DNA form, the CDR3 reads TGTGTCAGCAAAAAGCCCGGGACTAGCGGCAGCTCCTACAATGAGCAGTTCTTC.

This clonotype was seen only a few times. The chain carries TRBV7-9 and TRBJ2-1; tentative D call: TRBD2 (6 bases). CDR1 and CDR2 from the germline V gene are SEHNR and FQNEAQ (reference sequence). The CDR3 length is 16 residues. Trimming stripped 1 base from V and 7 bases from J, with 17 bases between. The CDR3 nucleotides read TGTGCCAGCAGCTTAGTGGGAAGGCCGGGGAGGAATGAGCAGTTCTTC. Its translation is CASSLVGRPGRNEQFF.

The chain combines TRBV7-8 with TRBJ2-1, with TRBD2 matching 14 bases. Germline V gene sequence: CDR1 SGHVS, CDR2 FQNEAQ. Unmatched junction bases numbered 5, after V lost 5 bases and J lost 8 bases. This CDR3 is built from 15 residues. CDR3 DNA: TGTGCCAGCAGCAAGACTAGCGGGAGGGCCGATGAGCAGTTCTTC. It translates to CASSKTSGRADEQFF.

The V and J genes are TRBV5-4 and TRBJ1-1; D perhaps matches TRBD1 (6 bases). The CDR3 totals 15 residues. The germline V gene has CDR1 SGHNT and CDR2 YYREEE (reference sequence). Trimming cost V 5 bases and J 0 bases, with 14 bases left between them. CDR3 nucleotide sequence: TGTGCCAGCAGAAGCAGGGGTAGGGTGAACACTGAAGCTTTCTTT. Its translation: CASRSRGRVNTEAFF.

In nucleotides, the CDR3 is TGTGCCAGCAGCTCCGCCGGGGCCCAAGAGACCCAGTACTTC. Its protein is CASSSAGAQETQYF. The chain links TRBV7-2 to TRBJ2-5; tentatively, D is TRBD1 or TRBD2 (5 bases each). Germline CDR1 and CDR2: SGHTA and FQGNSA. The CDR3 has 14 residues. Trimming pared 4 bases from V and 1 base from J, leaving 10 bases between.

The sample holds a few counts of this clonotype. V and J are TRBV28 and TRBJ1-6; maybe TRBD1 (6 bases). The germline V gene has CDR1 MDHEN and CDR2 SYDVKM. The ends were cut back, 6 bases at V and 0 bases at J, with 12 bases in the middle. The CDR3 is 16 residues long. CDR3 amino acids: CASSTGPSSYNSPLHF. In DNA form, the CDR3 reads TGTGCCAGCAGCACAGGGCCGAGCTCCTATAATTCACCCCTCCACTTT.

This clonotype has just a few counts. The V gene is TRBV5-1, the J gene TRBJ2-5; TRBD1 might be the D (6 bases). This CDR3 spans 18 amino acids. Deletions cut 0 bases from V and 5 bases from J, with 23 bases between. Germline CDR1 is SGHRS and CDR2 is YFSETQ. Here the CDR3 reads CASSLEGRGRWDGETQYF. CDR3 in DNA: TGCGCCAGCAGCTTGGAAGGCAGGGGTCGGTGGGATGGGGAGACCCAGTACTTC.

This clonotype occurred a few times. This chain links TRBV27 with TRBJ2-7; TRBD1 matches at 9 bases. Germline V gene lookup returns CDR1 MNHEY and CDR2 SMNVEV (reference sequence). Trimming removed 5 bases from V and 3 bases from J; junction bases left unmatched: 14. The CDR3 consists of 17 residues. For the CDR3, the DNA is TGTGCCAGCAGTCTACTCGGACAGGGGAATTGGCGCTACGAGCAGTACTTC. This gives the protein CASSLLGQGNWRYEQYF.

This clonotype was counted at least ten times. The gene calls are TRBV5-1 and TRBJ1-1; D perhaps matches TRBD1 (6 bases). The V gene's germline CDR1 is SGHRS and CDR2 YFSETQ. Trimming took off 4 bases at V and 0 bases at J, with 25 bases between the two ends. The CDR3 spans 19 residues. CDR3 bases: TGCGCCAGCAGCCCGCTGATGGGGCAGGGGCCTAACCTGAACACTGAAGCTTTCTTT. Residues: CASSPLMGQGPNLNTEAFF.

J is TRBJ2-1 and V is TRBV5-1; D is unresolved. The CDR3 is 12 amino acids. V lost 1 base and J lost 12, with 11 bases in between. Looked up from germline, CDR1 is SGHRS and CDR2 is YFSETQ. CDR3: CASSLTAATQFF. CDR3 nucleotides: TGCGCCAGCAGCTTGACTGCGGCCACGCAGTTCTTC.

The chain joins TRBV9 to TRBJ2-1; the match to TRBD1 covers 8 bases. V shed 3 bases and J 5 bases; nucleotides not matched to a gene: 7. Germline CDR1 SGDLS, CDR2 YYNGEE. CDR3 size: 15 residues. The CDR3 region has the DNA TGTGCCAGCAGCGCCAGGACAGGGTCCCACAATGAGCAGTTCTTC. Protein product: CASSARTGSHNEQFF.

This clonotype has more than one count but fewer than ten. The chain employs TRBV19 and TRBJ2-2; 8 bases are a match to TRBD2. The germline CDR1 and CDR2 sequences are LNHDA and SQIVND (reference sequence). The junction had 5 bases not matched to a gene; V was cut back by 7 bases and J by 1 base. The CDR3 extends over 15 amino acids. The CDR3 coding sequence is TGTGCCAGTACCCTTAGCGGGATGAACACCGGGGAGCTGTTTTTT. Protein: CASTLSGMNTGELFF.

This clonotype was seen ten or more times. V and J are TRBV7-2 and TRBJ2-3, with TRBD2 identical over 9 bases. The CDR3 runs 16 residues. V was pared by 2 bases and J by 6 bases, with 9 bases of the junction left unmatched. Germline CDR1 SGHTA, CDR2 FQGNSA. The CDR3 loop is CASSLSGGRGMDTQYF. The CDR3 coding sequence is TGTGCCAGCAGCTTAAGCGGCGGGAGGGGCATGGATACGCAGTATTTT.